The present T cell receptor beta chain was sequenced within a study of blood T cells in healthy people across ages. Findings of the study overall: Compared with aged donors, long-lived donors showed fewer expanded clones, suggesting selection.

The donors, healthy Caucasians from Russia, were aged about 6 to 100. Isolation recovered at least 6.5 million PBMCs from every sample. Looked up from germline, CDR1 is SGHDT and CDR2 is YYEEEE. There are 13 residues in the CDR3. For this clonotype: Its antigen is undetermined. Relative to the germline gene, one junction end is altered; a read error may explain this.

Through a sample-barcoded 5' primer and a J-beta primer mix, a second PCR was run for roughly 7 to 11 cycles. TCRdb reprocessed the 5' RACE reads with MiXCR, giving one entry per CDR3 protein. The data show roughly 1,300,000 distinct CDR3 sequences, approximately 63% seen once. The chain links TRBV5-6 to TRBJ1-1, with D possibly being TRBD1 (5 bases). The sequencing sample was made of blood. The source is a young man in good health. The CDR3 DNA follows: TGTGCCGGCAGCCTGGCAGGAGACAGTAGAGCTTTCTTT. Its protein product is CAGSLAGDSRAFF.